This T cell receptor (beta chain) was recorded in a study of blood T cell repertoires in COVID-19. Whole-study context: Acute and convalescent COVID-19 specimens originated in the United States, Italy and Spain.

This CDR3 has 14 amino acids. CDR1 is MNHEY and CDR2 is SVGAGI in the germline V gene. Trimming removed 5 bases from V and 1 base from J; junction bases left unmatched: 4. The authors' processing: Amplification with reference gene primers provided the estimates of nucleated cell counts. The protocol was immunoSEQ multiplex PCR, while the TCRdb copy is restricted to in-frame clones and leaves out a portion. D and trimming were read from the DNA, whereas the V and J calls and clone size are those reported in that table. This table holds 120,000 or so clones, around three quarters found once. This clonotype originated in a woman between 65 and 79 years old with acute or convalescent COVID-19. Material for sequencing was peripheral blood. The rearrangement uses TRBV6-5 and TRBJ1-1; 7 nucleotides agree with TRBD1. CDR3 in amino acids: CASSNRGGNTEAFF. In nucleotides, the CDR3 is TGTGCCAGCAGTAACAGGGGCGGGAACACTGAAGCTTTCTTT.